The 31 T cell receptor beta chains below come from one sample, sequenced in a study of blood T cell repertoires in COVID-19. The protocol was immunoSEQ multiplex PCR, while the TCRdb copy is restricted to in-frame clones and leaves out a portion. The sample carries approximately 150,000 clones, about nine tenths recorded once. Sequencing was performed on peripheral blood. All receptors come from a man aged 18 to 30 with COVID-19, enrolled during active disease.

This chain links TRBV28 with TRBJ2-1; 11 bases align to TRBD2. This CDR3 has 23 residues. V trimming: 6 bases; J trimming: 0 bases; junction bases outside the gene matches: 25. CDR1 and CDR2 (germline): MDHEN, SYDVKM. For the CDR3, the DNA is TGTGCCAGCAGCCCCCCACTCAGACCCCGACTGACTAGCGGGACAAGCTCCTACAATGAGCAGTTCTTC. This codes for CASSPPLRPRLTSGTSSYNEQFF. Full variable domain (outside the CDR3, taken from reference TRBV28 and TRBJ2-1): DVKVTQSSRYLVKRTGEKVFLECVQDMDHENMFWYRQDPGLGLRLIYFSYDVKMKEKGDIPEGYSVSREKKERFSLILESASTNQTSMYLCASSPPLRPRLTSGTSSYNEQFFGPGTRLTVL.

The genes are TRBV27 and TRBJ2-7, with TRBD1 as a possible D gene (6 bases). Between the trimmed V and J ends, which lost 2 bases and 5 bases, there was a span of 13 bases. The CDR3 spans 14 residues. Germline V gene sequence: CDR1 MNHEY, CDR2 SMNVEV (reference sequence). The CDR3 DNA reads as TGTGCCAGCAGTTTAGTCACAGGGTTCGACGAGCAGTACTTC. It specifies CASSLVTGFDEQYF.

A few counts support this clone. The chain combines TRBV5-5 with TRBJ2-7; no definite D call. The V end lost 4 bases, the J end lost 0 bases, and 11 bases lay between the germline ends. Germline lookup yields CDR1 SGHKS and CDR2 YYEKEE (reference sequence). CDR3 length: 14 residues. The DNA of the CDR3 is TGTGCCAGCAGCGAAGGTTGGAGCTCCTACGAGCAGTACTTC. Protein sequence: CASSEGWSSYEQYF.

The chain recombines TRBV15 with TRBJ1-5, with TRBD1 matching over 8 bases. V lost 0 bases, J lost 9 bases, and 16 bases stayed unmatched. Germline loops: CDR1 LNHNV, CDR2 YYDKDF (reference sequence). CDR3 length equals 18 residues. This CDR3 reads CATSRDIGRGTGSRPQHF. CDR3 in DNA: TGTGCCACCAGCAGAGATATAGGCAGGGGGACAGGTTCTCGGCCCCAGCATTTT.

The V call is TRBV4-3, the J call TRBJ1-1, with D unclear. The CDR3 consists of 13 residues. Trimming left V 2 bases short and J 1 base short, with 5 bases between. CDR1 LGHNA and CDR2 YSLEER come from the germline V gene. The CDR3 DNA reads TGCGCCAGCAGCCAAACATGGAACACTGAAGCTTTCTTT. Its protein is CASSQTWNTEAFF.

The rearrangement links TRBV19 to TRBJ2-3, with TRBD2 matching 7 bases. Germline values: CDR1 LNHDA, CDR2 SQIVND (reference sequence). With V trimmed by 2 bases and J by 5 bases, 7 bases remained unmatched. The CDR3 has 15 amino acids. The CDR3 region is CASSIRGLEEDTQYF. In DNA form, the CDR3 reads TGTGCCAGTAGTATAAGAGGACTAGAAGAAGATACGCAGTATTTT.

The J gene is TRBJ1-2, the V gene TRBV30; possibly TRBD1 for D (6 bases). The CDR3 covers 15 residues. Trimming shortened V by 0 bases and J by 6 bases, and 17 bases separated the two germline ends. The germline gives CDR1 GTSNPN, CDR2 SVGIG (reference sequence). The DNA of the CDR3 is TGTGCCTGGAGTGTACGAGGTATACAGGGACATGGCTACACCTTC. Amino acids: CAWSVRGIQGHGYTF.

The rearrangement uses TRBV11-3 and TRBJ1-5; weak D call: TRBD1 (6 bases). Germline CDR1 SGHNT, CDR2 YENEEA. V lost 2 bases and J 5 bases, leaving 28 bases between the germline ends. The CDR3 covers 20 residues. The CDR3: CASSLPNLSGQPNLDQPQHF. The CDR3 DNA reads as TGTGCCAGCAGCTTACCGAACCTATCCGGACAGCCGAATTTGGATCAGCCCCAGCATTTT.

This clone has only a few counts. J is TRBJ1-1 and V is TRBV27, with a tentative D call TRBD1 (6 bases). Trimming pared 1 base from V and 0 bases from J, leaving 12 bases between. The CDR3 is made up of 16 amino acids. Germline CDR1 MNHEY, CDR2 SMNVEV (reference sequence). The DNA for the CDR3 is TGTGCCAGCAGTTTATACAGGGCCCCAATGAACACTGAAGCTTTCTTT. Its translation: CASSLYRAPMNTEAFF.

A remark on this clone: Germline is not matched at one junction end, which may reflect a read error. The V gene is TRBV28, the J gene TRBJ1-1, with a tentative D call TRBD1 (5 bases). The CDR3 has 15 amino acids. In germline, CDR1 is MDHEN, CDR2 SYDVKM. The CDR3 sequence: CASSIPRTLKTEAFF. As DNA, the CDR3 is TGTGCCAGCAGTATCCCCAGGACACTGAAAACTGAAGCTTTCTTT.

V gene TRBV4-1 combines with J gene TRBJ2-1; 11 bases line up with TRBD2. Germline V gene data show CDR1 as MGHRA and CDR2 as YSYEKL. After removal of 4 bases from V and 5 bases from J, the junction contained 1 base not matched to a gene. The CDR3 is made up of 14 amino acids. Here the CDR3 reads CASSLSGRDNEQFF. The CDR3 DNA reads as TGCGCCAGCAGCCTTAGCGGGAGGGACAATGAGCAGTTCTTC.

This chain joins TRBV4-3 and TRBJ2-2, with D unclear. V lost 0 bases, J lost 1 base, and 12 bases lay in between. The CDR3 loop spans 17 amino acids. Germline CDR1 and CDR2: LGHNA and YSLEER. In nucleotides, the CDR3 is TGCGCCAGCAGCCAAGATCTTGCAGCGAGGAACACCGGGGAGCTGTTTTTT. Its protein is CASSQDLAARNTGELFF.

The V gene is TRBV3-1 (or the pseudogene TRBV3-2), the J gene TRBJ1-1, with TRBD1 matching over 10 bases. V trimming: 3 bases; J trimming: 1 base; junction bases outside the gene matches: 14. CDR1 is LGHDT and CDR2 is YNNKEL in the germline V gene (reference sequence). This CDR3 comprises 19 residues. The CDR3 loop reads CASSQIVRGQGSENTEAFF. CDR3 DNA: TGTGCCAGCAGCCAGATAGTTAGGGGACAGGGGTCAGAGAACACTGAAGCTTTCTTT.

The CDR3 coding sequence is TGTGCCACCAACAGGGGGAGCTCCTATAATTCACCCCTCCACTTT. It translates to CATNRGSSYNSPLHF. The chain joins TRBV6-5 to TRBJ1-6; 8 bases map to TRBD1. With 10 bases clipped from V and 0 bases from J, the junction kept 5 bases outside the gene matches. The V gene's germline CDR1 is MNHEY and CDR2 SVGAGI. The CDR3 is made up of 15 amino acids.

The chain uses TRBV28 and TRBJ2-1, with D possibly matching TRBD2 (5 bases). Trimming took 3 bases from V and 3 from J, leaving 12 bases between them. The CDR3 covers 15 residues. CDR1 and CDR2 from the germline V gene are MDHEN and SYDVKM. CDR3 nucleotides: TGTGCCAGCAGTTTGCCAGCGGAGAACTACAATGAGCAGTTCTTC. It yields the protein CASSLPAENYNEQFF. Combining the CDR3 with reference TRBV28 and TRBJ2-1 gives the whole variable domain DVKVTQSSRYLVKRTGEKVFLECVQDMDHENMFWYRQDPGLGLRLIYFSYDVKMKEKGDIPEGYSVSREKKERFSLILESASTNQTSMYLCASSLPAENYNEQFFGPGTRLTVL.

The rearrangement joins TRBV19 to TRBJ1-2; TRBD1 matches 11 bases. The germline V gene has CDR1 LNHDA and CDR2 SQIVND (reference sequence). Unmatched junction bases numbered 11, after V lost 7 bases and J lost 4 bases. This CDR3 is built from 16 residues. The CDR3, as DNA: TGTGCCAGTAAGAGGGACAGGGGGATGGAAGGCTATGGCTACACCTTC. It codes for CASKRDRGMEGYGYTF.

The chain uses TRBV15 and TRBJ2-5; 10 bases agree with TRBD2. V lost 8 bases and J lost 3; bases outside the gene matches: 9. The V gene's germline CDR1 is LNHNV and CDR2 YYDKDF (reference sequence). This CDR3 contains 15 residues. CDR3 sequence (DNA): TGTGCCACCTCCTTCCCTAGCGGGAGTGAAGAGACCCAGTACTTC. Amino acid sequence: CATSFPSGSEETQYF.

The J gene is TRBJ1-2, the V gene TRBV28, with TRBD1 matching over 7 bases. V lost 4 bases and J lost 4; bases outside the gene matches: 6. This CDR3 spans 14 amino acids. The germline V gene has CDR1 MDHEN and CDR2 SYDVKM. CDR3 sequence (DNA): TGTGCCAGCAGTTGGACAGGCTCTGCCTATGGCTACACCTTC. Amino acids: CASSWTGSAYGYTF.

V and J are TRBV5-6 and TRBJ2-7; D ambiguous. The germline gives CDR1 SGHDT, CDR2 YYEEEE. V lost 3 bases to trimming and J lost 5 bases, with 9 bases between them. The CDR3 has 12 residues. The CDR3 nucleotides read TGTGCCAGCAGCTCCGGTCTTGACGAGCAGTACTTC. Translation gives CASSSGLDEQYF.

The chain carries TRBV2 and TRBJ1-1; D remains ambiguous. Per the germline V gene, CDR1 is SNHLY and CDR2 is FYNNEI. The germline V and J ends were trimmed by 7 bases and 4 bases, with 10 bases remaining between them. The CDR3 is 12 amino acids. For the CDR3, the DNA is TGTGCCAGCAAGAGTCTTAGCACTGAAGCTTTCTTT. The encoded protein is CASKSLSTEAFF.

The chain employs TRBV7-9 and TRBJ1-1; D is unresolved. CDR1 and CDR2 (germline): SEHNR, FQNEAQ (reference sequence). This CDR3 has 13 residues. Trimming shortened V by 2 bases and J by 11 bases, and 15 bases separated the two germline ends. This CDR3 reads CASSLTNLDPAFF. For the CDR3, the DNA is TGTGCCAGCAGCTTAACTAACCTCGACCCGGCTTTCTTT.

The V and J genes are TRBV11-2 and TRBJ2-7; D remains unclear. The CDR3 has 12 amino acids. Germline-derived CDR1 and CDR2 are SGHAT and FQNNGV. V was cut by 4 bases and J by 0 bases, with 4 bases left in between. CDR3 sequence reads: CASSSLSYEQYF. The DNA of the CDR3 is TGTGCCAGCAGCTCCCTCTCCTACGAGCAGTACTTC.

The chain employs TRBV11-2 and TRBJ1-2, with TRBD1 as a possible D gene (6 bases). CDR1 SGHAT and CDR2 FQNNGV come from the germline V gene. Trimming cost V 2 bases and J 7 bases, with 17 bases left between them. There are 15 residues in the CDR3. CDR3 loop: CASSLPGQGTSGYTF. DNA of the CDR3: TGTGCCAGCAGCTTACCGGGGCAGGGGACTAGTGGCTACACCTTC.

A single count supports this clone. V and J are TRBV6-1 and TRBJ1-2; TRBD1 is a possible D gene (6 bases). V shed 3 bases and J shed 13 bases, with 15 bases lying between them. CDR3 length: 12 residues. Germline CDR1 and CDR2: MNHNS and SASEGT. The CDR3 DNA is TGTGCCAGCAGTGAGGGGGCGGCACATGGCACCTTC. It codes for CASSEGAAHGTF.

V is TRBV15 and J is TRBJ2-7; 7 bases are a match to TRBD1. The CDR3 spans 14 residues. The V gene end was trimmed by 8 bases and the J gene end by 3 bases; junction bases not matched to a gene: 10. The germline V gene encodes CDR1 LNHNV and CDR2 YYDKDF (reference sequence). The CDR3, as DNA: TGTGCCACCGCTTTAGGAGACAGGGTCTACGAGCAGTACTTC. Translating it yields CATALGDRVYEQYF.

The genes are TRBV5-6 and TRBJ1-2; 12 bases align to TRBD1. CDR1 is SGHDT, CDR2 YYEEEE, per germline. Trimming cost V 4 bases and J 5 bases; bases outside gene matches: 9. The CDR3 is made up of 16 amino acids. CDR3 sequence reads: CASSPGQGAIGYGYTF. In nucleotides, the CDR3 is TGTGCCAGCAGCCCGGGACAGGGGGCAATAGGGTATGGCTACACCTTC.

This sequence joins TRBV15 and TRBJ1-5; unclear D gene. This CDR3 region has 15 residues. Trimming pared 0 bases from V and 0 bases from J, leaving 6 bases between. CDR1 is LNHNV, CDR2 YYDKDF, per germline (reference sequence). The CDR3 nucleotides read TGTGCCACCAGCAGAGAACGGTATAGCAATCAGCCCCAGCATTTT. It specifies CATSRERYSNQPQHF.

This sequence joins TRBV4-1 and TRBJ2-1, with 9 bases aligning to TRBD2. The junction had 6 bases not matched to a gene; V was cut back by 4 bases and J by 11 bases. CDR3 size: 13 residues. CDR1 MGHRA and CDR2 YSYEKL come from the germline V gene. The CDR3 nucleotides read TGCGCCAGCAGCCTGGCGGGGGGGAGCAAGCAGTTCTTC. Translated: CASSLAGGSKQFF.

The V call is TRBV24-1, the J call TRBJ2-1, with 8 nucleotides matching TRBD2. V lost 7 bases to trimming and J lost 4 bases; unmatched junction nucleotides: 11. CDR3 size: 16 residues. Looked up from germline, CDR1 is KGHDR and CDR2 is SFDVKD. CDR3 sequence reads: CATSALKTSAYNEQFF. CDR3 in DNA: TGTGCCACCAGCGCACTAAAGACTAGCGCGTACAATGAGCAGTTCTTC.

Notes on this clone: Other DNA sequences from this sample encode an identical CDR3 as well. The chain recombines TRBV7-6 with TRBJ2-7, with 7 bases matching TRBD2. From germline, CDR1 is SGHVS and CDR2 FNYEAQ. CDR3 length: 15 residues. The junction had 12 bases not matched to a gene; V was cut back by 5 bases and J by 5 bases. In DNA form, the CDR3 reads TGTGCCAGCAGCCTAGGAGGGAGGGCCGGCGACGAGCAGTACTTC. Its protein product is CASSLGGRAGDEQYF. The full variable domain, completed using reference TRBV7-6 and TRBJ2-7, is GAGVSQSPRYKVTKRGQDVALRCDPISGHVSLYWYRQALGQGPEFLTYFNYEAQQDKSGLPNDRFSAERPEGSISTLTIQRTEQRDSAMYRCASSLGGRAGDEQYFGPGTRLTVT.

V gene TRBV6-1 combines with J gene TRBJ2-2; D possibly corresponds to TRBD2 (6 bases). V gave up 2 bases and J gave up 4 bases, with 14 bases separating them. This CDR3 contains 16 residues. In germline, CDR1 is MNHNS, CDR2 SASEGT. CDR3 nucleotides: TGTGCCAGCAGTGAAATCGGGGGATCGGGCACCGGGGAGCTGTTTTTT. Amino acid sequence: CASSEIGGSGTGELFF.